The T cell receptor (beta chain) under discussion was sequenced for a study of blood T cell repertoires in COVID-19 (dated by TCRdb to about 2020). About the study as a whole: Samples from collaborators originated in the United States, Italy and Spain and spanned both the acute and convalescent phases of COVID-19. Where available, HLA class I and class II types were taken from metadata supplied by the sample provider and were not determined by assay-based typing. The repertoires were made available in a free public database intended to serve as a resource for research on the immune response to SARS-CoV-2. A de-identified subject ID, COVID-19 status, age in years and sex were almost always included in the sample metadata. The material from the prospective study consisted of cDNA or gDNA derived from T cells, B-cell-depleted T cells, or PBMCs. The dataset comprised deeply sampled blood TCRbeta repertoires from subjects exposed to, actively infected with, or recovered from COVID-19. Samples came from the ongoing ImmuneRACE study (first 160 participants) plus 1,254 subjects from 6 global collaborators.

TCRbeta CDR3 regions were amplified from genomic DNA using the immunoSEQ Assay, a bias-controlled multiplex PCR. The published analysis was carried out like this. The number of nucleated cells in each sample was estimated from the amplification of reference gene primers within the assay. To quantify the absolute abundance of each unique TCRbeta CDR3 rearrangement, sequence reads were collapsed and filtered. For each sample, productive Simpson clonality was calculated by taking the square root of Simpson's diversity index across productive rearrangements. TCRdb carries this immuneACCESS record with in-frame sequences only. Its versions omit some clonotypes, under half of them owing to an unresolved V gene in the studies checked, with the rest unexplained. The DNA gave D and trimming, while V, J and clone size come from that table. The sample table records about 400,000 clones; 88% of these occur just once. The ten biggest clones cover roughly 2% of the sample.

Points on this clone: Its cognate antigen has yet to be identified. It has no much larger one-base neighbor in the sample; base qualities were not kept.

Cut back by 5 bases and 0 bases, the V and J ends lie 10 bases apart. CDR1 SEHNR and CDR2 FQNEAQ were looked up in the germline V gene (reference sequence). The CDR3 numbers 14 residues from cysteine through phenylalanine. Just the 42-base CDR3 DNA is kept, in frame starting at base 1. Participants in the prospective study were enrolled through a virtual design, were aged roughly 18 to 100 years, and lived in some 24 United States geographic areas. In the prospective study, participants were assigned to cohorts based on the clinical history participants reported in a screening survey and a study questionnaire. In the prospective study, mobile phlebotomists collected whole blood, serum and a nasopharyngeal or oropharyngeal swab from each participant. Prospective study participants could optionally give additional blood draws and questionnaires over an approximately two-month period. Blood samples from the prospective study were shipped frozen or at room temperature prior to DNA extraction.

Study-level results and caveats: The quantity of clinical and demographic metadata differed by source and by participant and was supplied without curation.

The source is a middle-aged woman with acute COVID-19. The V and J genes are TRBV7-9 and TRBJ1-1; a weak D assignment points to TRBD1 (5 bases agree). Sequencing was done on a sample of PBMCs or T cells enriched from blood (not recorded which). CDR3 reads: CASSVDRLNTEAFF. The DNA sequence is as follows: TGTGCCAGCAGCGTAGACAGACTGAACACTGAAGCTTTCTTT.